Presented here are 9 T cell receptor beta chains from one specimen sequenced in a study of T cells in Graves' hyperthyroidism and ophthalmopathy. RNA transcripts were the template for amplifying TCR beta CDR3 regions. Researchers ran a first-round RT-PCR on the TCR CDR3 using the HTBI primer set. One entry per CDR3 protein results from TCRdb running MiXCR on the multiplex PCR reads. The sample yields about 700,000 distinct CDR3 sequences, just under 45% seen once. Sequencing used peripheral blood or thyroid tissue (not recorded which). Receptors originate from an adult man with Graves' disease, either hyperthyroidism or ophthalmopathy (not recorded which).

The chain links TRBV9 to TRBJ2-7; D possibly uses TRBD1 or TRBD2 (5 bases each). V lost 0 bases and J lost 7, with 23 bases in between. Germline lookup yields CDR1 SGDLS and CDR2 YYNGEE. The CDR3 runs to 17 residues. The CDR3 coding sequence is TGTGCCAGCAGCGTAGGACGAGGGCCAGGGCCCTCTACAGAGCAGTACTTC. It encodes CASSVGRGPGPSTEQYF.

The chain joins TRBV2 to TRBJ1-2; 8 bases agree with TRBD1. CDR3 size: 14 residues. CDR1 SNHLY and CDR2 FYNNEI come from the germline V gene. V dropped 2 bases and J dropped 4; count of bases not matched to a gene: 3. The CDR3 protein is CASSEHRGFYGYTF. Here the CDR3 DNA reads TGTGCCAGCAGTGAACACAGGGGGTTCTATGGCTACACCTTC.

As regards this clonotype: A read error may account for a junction end that differs from germline. This sequence joins TRBV20-1 and TRBJ2-5; D may match TRBD1 or TRBD2 (5 bases each). CDR1 and CDR2 (germline): DFQATT, SNEGSKA (reference sequence). This CDR3 is 15 amino acids long. CDR3 DNA sequence: TGCAGTGCTAGAGATTTTGGTGGGGGTCAAGAGACCCAATACTTC. Its translation: CSARDFGGGQETQYF.

This chain uses TRBV24-1 with TRBJ2-5, with TRBD1 matching 9 bases. CDR1 and CDR2 (germline): KGHDR, SFDVKD. This CDR3 spans 16 amino acids. V lost 3 bases to trimming and J lost 5 bases; unmatched junction nucleotides: 9. As DNA, the CDR3 is TGTGCCACCAGTGATACCCGGACAGGGGACGTCGAGACCCAGTACTTC. Its translation is CATSDTRTGDVETQYF.

This clonotype was recorded a few times. The chain links TRBV20-1 to TRBJ2-7, with D possibly TRBD2 on 6 matching bases. This CDR3 is built from 11 residues. Per germline, CDR1 DFQATT and CDR2 SNEGSKA (reference sequence). Trimming pared 0 bases from V and 7 bases from J, leaving 7 bases between. CDR3 sequence (DNA): TGCAGTGCTAGAGAGGGGGGTGAGCAGTACTTC. It is translated as CSAREGGEQYF.

This chain connects TRBV7-9 to TRBJ1-2, with D unclear. Per the germline V gene, CDR1 is SEHNR and CDR2 is FQNEAQ (reference sequence). V shed 5 bases and J shed 4 bases, with 23 bases lying between them. The CDR3 extends over 17 amino acids. The CDR3 DNA follows: TGTGCCAGCAGCCAACCCAGCGGGCTTAGAGTACGCTATGGCTACACCTTC. Translation gives CASSQPSGLRVRYGYTF.

This clonotype has more than one count but fewer than ten. The J gene is TRBJ2-7, the V gene TRBV5-1; 10 nucleotides align to TRBD2. Germline values: CDR1 SGHRS, CDR2 YFSETQ. V shed 3 bases, J shed 4 bases, and the junction held 7 bases outside the gene matches. This CDR3 comprises 15 residues. The DNA for the CDR3 is TGCGCCAGCAGCTCCAGCGGGAGGGCTCCATACGAGCAGTACTTC. Translated: CASSSSGRAPYEQYF.

The chain joins TRBV5-1 to TRBJ2-5; D gene uncertain. Germline values: CDR1 SGHRS, CDR2 YFSETQ. The CDR3 totals 12 residues. V lost 4 bases, J lost 5 bases, and 9 bases lay in between. CDR3 bases: TGCGCCAGCAGCGCTGGGAAGGAGACCCAGTACTTC. Translation: CASSAGKETQYF.

This clonotype was seen many times. The V gene is TRBV24-1, the J gene TRBJ1-5; D is perhaps TRBD1 (5 bases). CDR3 length equals 13 residues. Deletions cut 5 bases from V and 2 bases from J, with 6 bases between. CDR1 is KGHDR, CDR2 SFDVKD, per germline. For the CDR3, the DNA is TGTGCCACCAGTGTCAGGGGCAATCAGCCCCAGCATTTT. Amino acids: CATSVRGNQPQHF.